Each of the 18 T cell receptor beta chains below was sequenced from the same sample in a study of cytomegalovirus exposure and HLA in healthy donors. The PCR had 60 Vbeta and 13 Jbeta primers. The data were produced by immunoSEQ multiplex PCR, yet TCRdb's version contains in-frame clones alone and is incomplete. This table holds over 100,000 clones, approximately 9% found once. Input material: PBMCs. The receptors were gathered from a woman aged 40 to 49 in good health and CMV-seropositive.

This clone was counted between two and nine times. The DNA of the CDR3 is TGTGCCAGCAGCTTATCCCGGAACATTCAGTACTTC. The encoded protein is CASSLSRNIQYF. The chain has TRBV7-8 and TRBJ2-4; no reliable D call. Germline CDR1 and CDR2: SGHVS and FQNEAQ. Trimming cost V 2 bases and J 7 bases, with 6 bases left between them. The CDR3 has 12 residues.

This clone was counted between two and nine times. CDR3 nucleotide sequence: TGTGCCAGCAGTTACGCCGGACAGGGGCGGGGATACACCTTC. This sequence encodes CASSYAGQGRGYTF. This chain joins TRBV6-5 and TRBJ1-2; 9 bases agree with TRBD1. Germline V gene sequence: CDR1 MNHEY, CDR2 SVGAGI. The CDR3 spans 14 residues. V was clipped by 2 bases and J by 11 bases; unmatched bases: 9.

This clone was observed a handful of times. The CDR3, as DNA: TGCGCCAGCAGCCAAGCATGGGGACTCTACAATGAGCAGTTCTTC. It encodes CASSQAWGLYNEQFF. V usage is TRBV4-1 and J usage is TRBJ2-1; weak D call: TRBD2 (6 bases). Germline loops: CDR1 MGHRA, CDR2 YSYEKL. V was clipped by 1 base and J by 3 bases, with 10 bases between them. CDR3 length equals 15 residues.

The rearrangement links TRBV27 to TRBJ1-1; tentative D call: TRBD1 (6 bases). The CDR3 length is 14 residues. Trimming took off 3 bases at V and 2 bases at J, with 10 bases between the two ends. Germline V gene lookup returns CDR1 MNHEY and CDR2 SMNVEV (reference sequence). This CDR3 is CASSFSGQNTEAFF. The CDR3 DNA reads TGTGCCAGCAGTTTCTCGGGACAAAACACTGAAGCTTTCTTT.

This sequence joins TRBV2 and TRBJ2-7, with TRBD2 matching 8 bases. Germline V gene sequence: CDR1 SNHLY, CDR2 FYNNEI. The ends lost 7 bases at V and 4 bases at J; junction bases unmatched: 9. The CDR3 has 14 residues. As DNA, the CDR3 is TGTGCCAGCATCCTCGGGGGGGCTGCTTACGAGCAGTACTTC. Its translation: CASILGGAAYEQYF.

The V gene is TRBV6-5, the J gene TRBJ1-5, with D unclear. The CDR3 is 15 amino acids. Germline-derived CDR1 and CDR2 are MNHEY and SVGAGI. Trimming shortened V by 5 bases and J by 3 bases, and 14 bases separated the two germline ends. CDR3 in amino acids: CASSTSGQNNQPQHF. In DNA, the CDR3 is TGTGCCAGCAGTACCAGTGGGCAGAACAATCAGCCCCAGCATTTT.

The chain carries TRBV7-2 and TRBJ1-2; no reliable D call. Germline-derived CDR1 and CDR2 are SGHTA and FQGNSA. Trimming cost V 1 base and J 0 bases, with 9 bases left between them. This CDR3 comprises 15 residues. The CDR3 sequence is CASSLDRGANYGYTF. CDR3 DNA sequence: TGTGCCAGCAGCTTAGATCGGGGAGCTAACTATGGCTACACCTTC.

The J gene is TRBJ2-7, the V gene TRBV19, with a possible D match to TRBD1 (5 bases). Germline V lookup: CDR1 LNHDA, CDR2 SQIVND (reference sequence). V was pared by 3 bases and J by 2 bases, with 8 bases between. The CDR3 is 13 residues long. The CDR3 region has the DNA TGTGCCAGTAGTATCGACAGAGCCTACGAGCAGTACTTC. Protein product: CASSIDRAYEQYF.

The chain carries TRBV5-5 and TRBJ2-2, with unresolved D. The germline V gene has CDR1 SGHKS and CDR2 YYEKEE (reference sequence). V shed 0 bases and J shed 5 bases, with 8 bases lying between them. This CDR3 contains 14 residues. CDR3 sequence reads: CASSLGPGTGELFF. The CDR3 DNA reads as TGTGCCAGCAGCTTGGGACCCGGGACCGGGGAGCTGTTTTTT.

The CDR3 nucleotides read TGTGCCAGCAGCGACGGACTAGCGGGGGTAGAGACCCAGTACTTC. Translating it yields CASSDGLAGVETQYF. The J gene is TRBJ2-5, the V gene TRBV2; 13 positions match TRBD2. From germline, CDR1 is SNHLY and CDR2 FYNNEI. V trimming: 6 bases; J trimming: 4 bases; junction bases outside the gene matches: 5. CDR3 length: 15 residues.

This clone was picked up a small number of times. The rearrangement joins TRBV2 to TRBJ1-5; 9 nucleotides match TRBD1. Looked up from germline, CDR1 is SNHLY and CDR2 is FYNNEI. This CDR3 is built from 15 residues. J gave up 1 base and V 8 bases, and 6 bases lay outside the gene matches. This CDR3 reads CASGDRDTSNQPQHF. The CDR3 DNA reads TGTGCCAGCGGGGACAGGGATACGAGCAATCAGCCCCAGCATTTT.

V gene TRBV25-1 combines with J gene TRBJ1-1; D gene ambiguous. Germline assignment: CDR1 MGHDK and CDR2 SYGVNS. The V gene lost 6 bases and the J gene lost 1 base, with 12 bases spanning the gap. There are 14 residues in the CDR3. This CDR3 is CASRRSGENTEAFF. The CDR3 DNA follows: TGTGCCAGCAGGAGATCGGGAGAGAACACTGAAGCTTTCTTT. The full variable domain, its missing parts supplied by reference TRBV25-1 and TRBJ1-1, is EADIYQTPRYLVIGTGKKITLECSQTMGHDKMYWYQQDPGMELHLIHYSYGVNSTEKGDLSSESTVSRIRTEHFPLTLESARPSHTSQYLCASRRSGENTEAFFGQGTRLTVV.

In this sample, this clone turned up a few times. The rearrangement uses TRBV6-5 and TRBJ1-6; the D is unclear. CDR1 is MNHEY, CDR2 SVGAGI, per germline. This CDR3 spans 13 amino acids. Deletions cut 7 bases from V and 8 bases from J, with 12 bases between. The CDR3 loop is CASKPLLYSPLHF. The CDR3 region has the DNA TGTGCCAGCAAACCCTTACTTTATTCACCCCTCCACTTT.

The CDR3 loop reads CASSTEASGGLSSYNEQFF. Here the CDR3 DNA reads TGCGCCAGCAGCACGGAGGCTAGCGGGGGGCTTAGCTCCTACAATGAGCAGTTCTTC. The chain joins TRBV5-1 to TRBJ2-1, with 11 bases matching TRBD2. The length of the CDR3 is 19 residues. Germline CDR1 SGHRS, CDR2 YFSETQ. The V segment lost 4 bases and the J segment 0 bases; nucleotides outside the gene matches: 12. Complete variable domain (other parts from reference TRBV5-1 and TRBJ2-1): KAGVTQTPRYLIKTRGQQVTLSCSPISGHRSVSWYQQTPGQGLQFLFEYFSETQRNKGNFPGRFSGRQFSNSRSEMNVSTLELGDSALYLCASSTEASGGLSSYNEQFFGPGTRLTVL.

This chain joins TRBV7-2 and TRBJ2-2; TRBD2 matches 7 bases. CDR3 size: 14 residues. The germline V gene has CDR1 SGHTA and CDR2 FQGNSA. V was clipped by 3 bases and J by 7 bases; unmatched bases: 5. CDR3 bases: TGTGCCAGCAGCTTCCCGACTAGCTACGGGGAGCTGTTTTTT. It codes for CASSFPTSYGELFF.

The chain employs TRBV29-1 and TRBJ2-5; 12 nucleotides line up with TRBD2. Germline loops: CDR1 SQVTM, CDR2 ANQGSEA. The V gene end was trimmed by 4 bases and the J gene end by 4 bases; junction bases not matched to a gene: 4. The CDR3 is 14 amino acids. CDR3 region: CSVASGGARETQYF. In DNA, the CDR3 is TGCAGCGTTGCTAGCGGGGGGGCGAGAGAGACCCAGTACTTC.

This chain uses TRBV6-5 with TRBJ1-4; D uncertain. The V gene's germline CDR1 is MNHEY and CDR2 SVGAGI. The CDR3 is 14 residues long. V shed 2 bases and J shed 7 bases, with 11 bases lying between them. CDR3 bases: TGTGCCAGCAGTTACGGCAGGCCTCCTGAAAAACTGTTTTTT. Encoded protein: CASSYGRPPEKLFF.

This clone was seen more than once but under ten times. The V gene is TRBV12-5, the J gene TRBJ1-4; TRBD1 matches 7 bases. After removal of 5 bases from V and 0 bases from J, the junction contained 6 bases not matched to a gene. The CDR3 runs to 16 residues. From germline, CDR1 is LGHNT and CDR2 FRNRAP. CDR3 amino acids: CASGPGTVPTNEKLFF. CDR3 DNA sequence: TGTGCTAGTGGTCCGGGGACAGTTCCAACTAATGAAAAACTGTTTTTT.